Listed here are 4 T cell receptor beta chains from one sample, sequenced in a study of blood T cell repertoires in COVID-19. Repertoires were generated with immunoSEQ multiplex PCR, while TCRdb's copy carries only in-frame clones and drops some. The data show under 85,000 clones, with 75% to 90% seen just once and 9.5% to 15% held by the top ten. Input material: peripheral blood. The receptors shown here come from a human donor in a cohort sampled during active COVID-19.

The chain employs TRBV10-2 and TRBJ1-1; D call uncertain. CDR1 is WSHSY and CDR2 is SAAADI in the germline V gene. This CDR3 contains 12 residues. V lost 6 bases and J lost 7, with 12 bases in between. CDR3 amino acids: CASSSQFSEAFF. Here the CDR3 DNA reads TGCGCCAGCAGCTCACAGTTCAGTGAAGCTTTCTTT.

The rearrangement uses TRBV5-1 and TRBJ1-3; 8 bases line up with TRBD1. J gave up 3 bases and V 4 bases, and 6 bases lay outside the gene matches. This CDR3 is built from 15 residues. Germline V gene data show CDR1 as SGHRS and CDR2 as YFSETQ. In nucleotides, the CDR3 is TGCGCCAGCAGCCTCCAGGGGGCCGGTGGAAACACCATATATTTT. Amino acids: CASSLQGAGGNTIYF.

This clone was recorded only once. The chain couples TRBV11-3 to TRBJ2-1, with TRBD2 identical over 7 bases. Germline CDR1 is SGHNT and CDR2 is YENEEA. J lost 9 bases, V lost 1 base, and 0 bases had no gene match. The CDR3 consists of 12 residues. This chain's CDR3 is CASSLGEGEQFF. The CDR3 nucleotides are TGTGCCAGCAGCTTAGGGGAGGGTGAGCAGTTCTTC.

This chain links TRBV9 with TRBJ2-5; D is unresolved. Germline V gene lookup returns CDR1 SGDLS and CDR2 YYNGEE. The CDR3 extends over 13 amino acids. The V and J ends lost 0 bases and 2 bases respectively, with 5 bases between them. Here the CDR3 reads CASSVGLQETQYF. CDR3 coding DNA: TGTGCCAGCAGCGTAGGTTTACAAGAGACCCAGTACTTC.